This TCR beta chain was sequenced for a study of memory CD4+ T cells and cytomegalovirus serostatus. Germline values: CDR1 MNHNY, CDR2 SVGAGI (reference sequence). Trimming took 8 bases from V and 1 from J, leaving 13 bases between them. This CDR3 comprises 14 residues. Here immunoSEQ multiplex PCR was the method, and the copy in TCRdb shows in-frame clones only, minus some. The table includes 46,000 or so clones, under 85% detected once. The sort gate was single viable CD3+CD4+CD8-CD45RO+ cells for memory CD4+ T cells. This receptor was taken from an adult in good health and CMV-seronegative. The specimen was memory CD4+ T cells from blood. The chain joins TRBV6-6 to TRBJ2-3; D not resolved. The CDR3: CASEMGRRTDTQYF. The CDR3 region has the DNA TGTGCCAGCGAGATGGGCAGACGCACAGATACGCAGTATTTT.